This TCR beta chain is from a study of siplizumab effects on memory and regulatory T cells. Study-wide findings and caveats: The drug siplizumab significantly decreased the alloreactive sequences that could be traced to unstimulated CD4+ memory cells. Treg-derived clones made up an average of 68.8% of mappable alloreactive CD4+ clones with siplizumab and 25% to 30% in controls. Naive T cells seemed more diverse than memory cells; they also seemed major alloresponse contributors.

Notes on this clone: Its target is unknown.

Around 91,000 TCR templates underwent assay in every sample. Sequencing was performed with immunoSEQ multiplex PCR; in TCRdb, only in-frame clones are kept and a portion is missing. The repertoire holds some 100,000 clones, with 90% to 95% as singletons. This clonotype originated in a human donor in good health. Input material: Tregs sorted from blood.

In DNA form, the CDR3 reads TGTGCCAGCAGCCAGGGACAGCGTAATGAAAAACTGTTTTTT. This gives the protein CASSQGQRNEKLFF. This chain links TRBV7-2 with TRBJ1-4, with 7 positions matching TRBD1. This CDR3 region has 14 residues. The V gene's germline CDR1 is SGHTA and CDR2 FQGNSA. The ends lost 5 bases at V and 4 bases at J; junction bases unmatched: 4.